This TCR beta chain was recorded in a study of T cells in Graves' hyperthyroidism and ophthalmopathy. Notes on the study in general: A model using 13 V-J features told ophthalmopathy apart from stable hyperthyroidism. Blood held most thyroid clonotypes expanded above 0.001 frequency.

The CDR3 is made up of 14 amino acids. CDR1 DFQATT and CDR2 SNEGSKA come from the germline V gene (reference sequence). Stable disease denoted Graves' hyperthyroidism without ophthalmopathy progression within 18 months. Newly diagnosed hyperthyroidism patients aged 18 to 65 years had disease lasting under 2 months. TCR beta CDR3 regions were amplified from RNA transcripts. HTBI primers were used for first-round RT-PCR of the TCR CDR3. One entry per CDR3 protein, called by TCRdb with MiXCR from the multiplex PCR reads. The sample records about 210,000 distinct CDR3 sequences, 17% being singletons. This clonotype has more than one count but fewer than ten. What it recognizes is unknown. A read error may produce the germline difference seen at one junction end.

Sequencing was performed on blood. The TCR was taken from a man aged 50-60 years with Graves' hyperthyroidism. The rearrangement joins TRBV20-1 to TRBJ2-1, with 8 bases matching TRBD2. CDR3 DNA sequence: TGCAGTGCTAGAGGGCTAGCGGGCTACAATGAGCAGTTCTTT. This encodes CSARGLAGYNEQFF.